The 18 T cell receptor beta chains given below trace back to one sample, sequenced in a study of blood T cell repertoires in COVID-19. The protocol was immunoSEQ multiplex PCR, while the TCRdb copy is restricted to in-frame clones and leaves out a portion. Seen here are around 83,000 clones, 85% observed once, and the top ten hold roughly 14%. Sequenced sample: peripheral blood. The receptor set was obtained from a woman aged 65 to 85 with acute or convalescent COVID-19.

In its sample, this clone was seen a few times. The CDR3 DNA is TGTGCCAGCAGCTTAGGGGTACAGGTTAACAATGAGCAGTTCTTC. It yields the protein CASSLGVQVNNEQFF. The V call is TRBV11-3, the J call TRBJ2-1, with D possibly matching TRBD1 (5 bases). Germline loops: CDR1 SGHNT, CDR2 YENEEA. This CDR3 is 15 amino acids long. V was pared by 1 base and J by 5 bases, with 12 bases between.

About this clone itself: This sample includes further DNA sequences coding for the same CDR3. V usage is TRBV3-1 (or the pseudogene TRBV3-2) and J usage is TRBJ1-2, with 9 positions matching TRBD1. The J segment lost 2 bases and the V segment lost 3 bases, leaving 4 bases of the junction unmatched. Per germline, CDR1 LGHDT and CDR2 YNNKEL (reference sequence). The CDR3 consists of 15 residues. The CDR3 nucleotides are TGTGCCAGCAGCCAGAGGACAGGGGCCAACTATGGCTACACCTTC. It codes for CASSQRTGANYGYTF.

This clone was counted only a few times. This chain joins TRBV6-4 and TRBJ2-7; no clear D gene. The CDR3 has 15 residues. V lost 6 bases, J lost 0 bases, and 15 bases lay in between. The germline CDR1 and CDR2 sequences are MRHNA and SNTAGT. The CDR3 sequence: CASSRGLVLSYEQYV. In DNA, the CDR3 is TGTGCCAGCAGCAGAGGTTTAGTCCTCTCCTACGAGCAGTACGTC.

V gene TRBV5-8 combines with J gene TRBJ2-5; 9 bases agree with TRBD2. This CDR3 region has 15 residues. Germline CDR1 is SGHTS and CDR2 is YDEGEE. V shed 7 bases and J 6 bases; nucleotides not matched to a gene: 13. The CDR3 reads CASPRGGGRAKTQYF. As DNA, the CDR3 is TGTGCCAGCCCCCGGGGGGGCGGGAGGGCGAAGACCCAGTACTTC.

The gene calls are TRBV4-2 and TRBJ1-4; D is unresolved. V lost 0 bases to trimming and J lost 5 bases, with 13 bases between them. Germline V gene lookup returns CDR1 LGHNA and CDR2 YNFKEQ. The CDR3 is 16 amino acids. The CDR3 reads CASSQDASGWNEKLFF. The CDR3 coding sequence is TGTGCCAGCAGCCAAGATGCCAGTGGCTGGAATGAAAAACTGTTTTTT.

CDR3 nucleotide sequence: TGTGCCAGCAGCTTGGGTCGGTTGGTGACTGAAGCTTTCTTT. It codes for CASSLGRLVTEAFF. The gene calls are TRBV5-6 and TRBJ1-1, with D unclear. The CDR3 covers 14 residues. Germline assignment: CDR1 SGHDT and CDR2 YYEEEE. The V gene lost 0 bases and the J gene lost 5 bases, with 11 bases spanning the gap.

The V and J genes are TRBV30 and TRBJ2-7, with a possible D match to TRBD1 (7 bases). Germline values: CDR1 GTSNPN, CDR2 SVGIG (reference sequence). The CDR3 has 13 amino acids. V lost 3 bases, J lost 7 bases, and 16 bases lay in between. CDR3 nucleotide sequence: TGTGCCTGGAGACCCAGGGGGGCCAGGGAGCAGTACGTC. It codes for CAWRPRGAREQYV.

This sequence joins TRBV6-5 and TRBJ1-2; 8 positions agree with TRBD1. CDR1 and CDR2 from the germline V gene are MNHEY and SVGAGI. Trimming at V came to 0 bases and at J to 8 bases, leaving 5 bases not matched to a gene. CDR3 size: 14 residues. Here the CDR3 reads CASSYSMSGGGYTF. Here the CDR3 DNA reads TGTGCCAGCAGTTACTCGATGTCAGGGGGCGGCTACACCTTC.

The chain uses TRBV9 and TRBJ2-1; 9 nucleotides agree with TRBD2. There are 16 residues in the CDR3. The germline gives CDR1 SGDLS, CDR2 YYNGEE. The ends lost 0 bases at V and 6 bases at J; junction bases unmatched: 7. The CDR3 is CASSVAGGRASNEQFF. The CDR3 DNA sequence: TGTGCCAGCAGCGTAGCCGGCGGGAGGGCGTCCAATGAGCAGTTCTTC.

The chain carries TRBV29-1 and TRBJ2-3; 10 bases align to TRBD1. The germline V gene has CDR1 SQVTM and CDR2 ANQGSEA. This CDR3 is 13 amino acids long. V lost 7 bases and J lost 6; bases outside the gene matches: 7. CDR3: CSGRQGAGDTQYF. The CDR3 DNA reads TGCAGCGGGAGACAGGGGGCGGGCGATACGCAGTATTTT.

The V and J genes are TRBV2 and TRBJ2-7, with 10 positions matching TRBD1. The CDR3 covers 13 residues. After removal of 8 bases from V and 4 bases from J, the junction contained 5 bases not matched to a gene. Germline CDR1 SNHLY, CDR2 FYNNEI. The CDR3: CASAGQGVYEQYV. In nucleotides, the CDR3 is TGTGCCAGCGCAGGACAGGGGGTTTACGAGCAGTACGTC.

The chain joins TRBV10-3 to TRBJ1-4; the match to TRBD1 covers 12 bases. CDR3 length equals 16 residues. CDR1 is ENHRY and CDR2 is SYGVKD in the germline V gene. V was pared by 5 bases and J by 8 bases, with 9 bases of the junction left unmatched. CDR3 region: CAISFGTGGAREKLFF. The CDR3 DNA sequence: TGTGCCATCAGTTTCGGGACAGGGGGCGCGAGAGAAAAACTGTTTTTT.

The chain joins TRBV5-4 to TRBJ1-1; D is ambiguous. The CDR3 has 13 amino acids. Germline CDR1 is SGHNT and CDR2 is YYREEE (reference sequence). The V gene lost 2 bases and the J gene lost 6 bases, with 11 bases spanning the gap. The CDR3 region has the DNA TGTGCCAGCAGCTTCGCTCCCGAGGCTGAAGCTTTCTTT. This codes for CASSFAPEAEAFF.

This clone was recorded a few times. This chain joins TRBV7-2 and TRBJ2-7, with D tentatively TRBD2 (5 bases). Per the germline V gene, CDR1 is SGHTA and CDR2 is FQGNSA. V dropped 4 bases and J dropped 2 bases, with 12 bases sitting between them. The CDR3 sequence is 14 residues long. The DNA of the CDR3 is TGTGCCAGCAGCTCGGGGTTGCTCCCCTACGAGCAGTACGTC. It codes for CASSSGLLPYEQYV.

The chain joins TRBV20-1 to TRBJ2-2; 12 bases line up with TRBD2. The trim removed 3 bases at V and 7 bases at J, leaving 9 bases unmatched. CDR1 and CDR2 (germline): DFQATT, SNEGSKA (reference sequence). CDR3 length equals 16 residues. In DNA, the CDR3 is TGCAGTGCTAGTCCCCCTAGCGGGGGGGCAAGCGGGGAGCTGTTTTTT. Translation: CSASPPSGGASGELFF.

This clone was observed once. The chain has TRBV5-8 and TRBJ1-1, with TRBD1 identical over 10 bases. The V segment lost 4 bases and the J segment 1 base; nucleotides outside the gene matches: 1. The CDR3 spans 14 residues. Germline CDR1 SGHTS, CDR2 YDEGEE. For the CDR3, the DNA is TGTGCCAGCAGCCGACAGGGGGCGAACACTGAAGCTTTCTTT. This translates into CASSRQGANTEAFF.

The rearrangement joins TRBV7-2 to TRBJ1-1; 8 bases fit TRBD1. Germline CDR1 and CDR2: SGHTA and FQGNSA. This CDR3 is 13 amino acids long. Trimming took 4 bases from V and 4 from J; bases not matched to a gene: 2. CDR3 nucleotides: TGTGCCAGCAGCTATACAGGGGGCACTGAAGCTTTCTTT. Translation: CASSYTGGTEAFF. Looking up the rest from reference TRBV7-2 and TRBJ1-1 gives the full variable domain: GAGVSQSPSNKVTEKGKDVELRCDPISGHTALYWYRQSLGQGLEFLIYFQGNSAPDKSGLPSDRFSAERTGGSVSTLTIQRTQQEDSAVYLCASSYTGGTEAFFGQGTRLTVV.

The genes are TRBV11-3 and TRBJ2-3; 8 nucleotides line up with TRBD2. V shed 5 bases and J 1 base; nucleotides not matched to a gene: 2. CDR3 size: 14 residues. CDR1 and CDR2 (germline): SGHNT, YENEEA. The CDR3 region is CASSRGGRTDTQYF. As DNA, the CDR3 is TGTGCCAGCAGCCGCGGGGGGCGCACAGATACGCAGTATTTT.